A selection of T cell receptor beta chains follows, all from one sample in a study of T cells of healthy individuals. One entry per CDR3 protein, called by TCRdb with MiXCR from the 5' RACE reads. The sample has around 80,000 distinct CDR3 sequences; around 5.1% are singletons. The receptors stem from a female donor in good health. CDR3s leave out the opening cysteine and the closing phenylalanine or tryptophan. The D gene is left open where the match is weak.

V gene: TRBV2; J gene: TRBJ2-3; D gene: TRBD2; CDR3 protein: ASRYLKAGSAQRTDTQY
V gene: TRBV5-1; J gene: TRBJ2-7; D gene: TRBD2; CDR3 protein: ASSWGTSALRRSSYEQY
V gene: TRBV19; J gene: TRBJ2-3; D gene: TRBD2; CDR3 protein: ASTLAGGPNTQY
V gene: TRBV6-5; J gene: TRBJ1-1; D gene: .; CDR3 protein: ASSYVGADTEAF
V gene: TRBV7-9; J gene: TRBJ2-6; D gene: TRBD1; CDR3 protein: ASSLRGQVSGANVLT
V gene: TRBV7-2; J gene: TRBJ1-3; D gene: .; CDR3 protein: ASSLSVQAGNTIY
V gene: TRBV12-3/TRBV12-4; J gene: TRBJ2-4; D gene: .; CDR3 protein: ASSYQIAKNIQY
V gene: TRBV5-5; J gene: TRBJ1-1; D gene: TRBD1; CDR3 protein: ASSLAGHRKGAMNTEAF
V gene: TRBV20-1; J gene: TRBJ2-7; D gene: .; CDR3 protein: SARRGSYEQY
V gene: TRBV18; J gene: TRBJ2-7; D gene: TRBD1; CDR3 protein: ASSIPGQGSYEQY
V gene: TRBV29-1; J gene: TRBJ2-1; D gene: TRBD2; CDR3 protein: SVRKIATSGRGNEQF
V gene: TRBV4-2; J gene: TRBJ1-2; D gene: .; CDR3 protein: ASSQDDAGVGGYT
V gene: TRBV4-1; J gene: TRBJ2-2; D gene: TRBD1; CDR3 protein: ASSQDRETGELF
V gene: TRBV12-3/TRBV12-4; J gene: TRBJ2-7; D gene: TRBD2; CDR3 protein: ASSLALAGAVDEQY
V gene: TRBV10-3; J gene: TRBJ1-1; D gene: TRBD1; CDR3 protein: AISAPTGREAF
V gene: TRBV5-4; J gene: TRBJ1-1; D gene: .; CDR3 protein: ASSLKGRDTEAF
V gene: TRBV7-2; J gene: TRBJ1-1; D gene: TRBD1; CDR3 protein: ASSPGTGGWGGTEAF
V gene: TRBV29-1; J gene: TRBJ1-1; D gene: TRBD1; CDR3 protein: SATGGVDPEAF